This T cell receptor (beta chain) was identified during a study of sequential checkpoint blockade in melanoma. In the study overall: Patients were randomized 1:1 to nivolumab-then-ipilimumab or ipilimumab-then-nivolumab first-line.

V lost 0 bases to trimming and J lost 1 base, with 9 bases between them. The CDR3 spans 15 residues. Germline CDR1 is KGHSH and CDR2 is LQKENI. In this sample, this clone turned up once. As for treatment: randomized to nivolumab then ipilimumab (arm A) or the reverse (arm B). DNA-damaging chemotherapy had not been given to any patient beforehand. Profiled with immunoSEQ multiplex PCR; TCRdb holds only in-frame clones, not every one. This sample has about 20,000 clones, with more than 70% found just once. The TCR originated in a human donor with melanoma. Sequencing used CD8+ T cells sorted from blood (inferred from file names), obtained from a patient given nivolumab and ipilimumab in sequence. The chain uses TRBV18 and TRBJ1-1; possible D gene TRBD1, 5 bases. For the CDR3, the DNA is TGTGCCAGCTCACCACCGGTGGGGCCGAACACTGAAGCTTTCTTT. It translates to CASSPPVGPNTEAFF.